This T cell receptor beta chain emerged from a study of cytomegalovirus exposure and HLA in healthy donors. In the study overall: The early release's HLA-typed donors yielded 80 million to 95 million unique TCRs.

Study outcomes and limitations: For most TCR sequences rarity was the rule, although some public TCRs occurred in many donors. Within the data, a cluster of highly shared sequence variants was likely a sequencing artifact. Later analysis placed DRB1 highest and HLA-C lowest in TCR association rates, which differed by HLA locus.

The CDR3 contains 12 residues. With 60 Vbeta and 13 Jbeta primers, the PCR was carried out. The table came from immunoSEQ multiplex PCR; TCRdb's copy has only in-frame clones and leaves some out. This sample's table has some 26,000 clones. About this clone itself: What it recognizes is unknown.

Source material: PBMCs. V and J are TRBV21-1 and TRBJ2-1; the table gives TRBD2 as D, unverified against the DNA. TRBV21-1 is an annotated pseudogene. The source of this sequence is a male donor in good health and CMV-seropositive. The CDR3 region is CASSKKGLGQFF. The DNA of the CDR3 is TGTGCCAGCAGCAAAAAGGGACTTGGGCAGTTCTTC.